This is a list of T cell receptor beta chains from one sample in a study of T cell repertoires in cytomegalovirus infection. TCRdb reprocessed the reads via MiXCR and lists one record per CDR3 protein. This sample has around 710,000 distinct CDR3 sequences, with 25% to 35% found just once. For these TCRs, the target antigens are not known. Specimen: cultured CD8+ T cells from PBMCs, collected from culture after CMV antigen stimulation. These receptor sequences come from a human donor in good health (CMV status not recorded). Some clones in this sample may be carry-over from other donors' samples. Each CDR3 is given with its conserved first and last residue. The D gene is left open where the match is weak. Clone size is shown for a subset of rows, as once, few, many or a class of expanded clone.

v_call	j_call	d_call	clone_size	cdr3_aa	cdr3_nt
TRBV7-2	TRBJ2-5	TRBD2	-	CASSLPADTIAGGPVETQYF	TGTGCCAGCAGCTTACCGGCGGATACCATAGCGGGGGGGCCGGTAGAGACCCAGTACTTC
TRBV4-3	TRBJ2-1	-	-	CASSQDPLKGQFF	TGCGCCAGCAGCCAAGATCCCCTCAAGGGGCAGTTCTTC
TRBV2	TRBJ2-2	-	few	CASYAGELFF	TGTGCCAGCTATGCCGGGGAGCTGTTTTTT
TRBV9	TRBJ2-1	-	few	CASEARANEQFF	TGTGCCAGCGAGGCCCGGGCCAATGAGCAGTTCTTC
TRBV6-1	TRBJ2-1	-	-	CASTDPGALPYNEQFF	TGTGCCAGCACAGATCCGGGGGCGCTCCCTTACAATGAGCAGTTCTTC
TRBV7-6	TRBJ2-1	TRBD2	many	CASSLAPSGGSYNEQFF	TGTGCCAGCAGCTTAGCTCCTAGCGGGGGATCATACAATGAGCAGTTCTTC
TRBV12-3/TRBV12-4	TRBJ2-1	-	-	CASTGGAGYDEQFF	TGTGCCAGCACTGGAGGAGCGGGTTACGATGAGCAGTTCTTC
TRBV12-5	TRBJ2-1	-	-	CASGLEGLYNEQFF	TGTGCTAGTGGTTTGGAAGGGCTTTACAATGAGCAGTTCTTC
TRBV7-6	TRBJ2-1	-	many	CASSLVAEFSYNEQFF	TGTGCCAGCAGCTTAGTCGCGGAGTTCTCCTACAATGAGCAGTTCTTC
TRBV6-5	TRBJ2-7	TRBD1	-	CASSPQKGQVYEQYF	TGTGCCAGCAGTCCTCAGAAGGGACAGGTTTACGAGCAGTACTTC
TRBV12-3/TRBV12-4	TRBJ2-7	-	-	CASSPRTVDPNEQYF	TGTGCCAGCAGTCCAAGGACAGTCGACCCCAACGAGCAGTACTTC
TRBV6-1	TRBJ2-7	-	few	CASARTILYEQYF	TGTGCCAGCGCCAGGACCATACTCTACGAGCAGTACTTC
TRBV27	TRBJ1-1	-	-	CASSLLRARGGEAFF	TGTGCCAGCAGTTTATTGCGGGCAAGAGGGGGTGAAGCTTTCTTT
TRBV2	TRBJ1-2	-	-	CASSGYSVGPMEVVTNYGYTF	TGTGCCAGCAGTGGGTATTCAGTGGGACCCATGGAAGTAGTGACTAACTATGGCTACACCTTC
TRBV7-9	TRBJ2-1	-	many	CASSNLNNLRSNEQFF	TGTGCCAGCAGCAACCTAAACAACTTGAGGAGCAATGAGCAGTTCTTC
TRBV7-6	TRBJ1-6	TRBD1	few	CASSPTGTSSYNSPLHF	TGTGCCAGCAGTCCGACAGGGACGAGCTCCTATAATTCACCCCTCCACTTT
TRBV6-2/TRBV6-3	TRBJ2-3	-	few	CASSILGQATDTQYF	-
TRBV12-3/TRBV12-4	TRBJ2-2	TRBD2	-	CASTYRTRQNAGELFF	TGTGCCAGCACCTACAGGACTAGACAGAATGCCGGGGAGCTGTTTTTT
TRBV7-2	TRBJ1-1	TRBD1	few	CASSSGQGITEAFF	TGTGCCAGCAGCTCCGGACAGGGGATCACTGAAGCTTTCTTT
TRBV27	TRBJ1-5	TRBD1	-	CASSFADRPNQPQHF	TGTGCCAGCAGTTTCGCGGACAGGCCCAATCAGCCCCAGCATTTT
TRBV7-8	TRBJ2-1	-	many	CASSPVPWGPINEQFF	TGTGCCAGCAGTCCAGTCCCCTGGGGCCCGATAAATGAGCAGTTCTTC
TRBV12-3/TRBV12-4	TRBJ2-7	-	many	CASSLEVTYEQYF	TGTGCCAGCAGTTTGGAAGTGACCTACGAGCAGTACTTC
TRBV7-9	TRBJ2-1	-	many	CASSLVGLLYNEQFF	TGTGCCAGCAGCTTAGTGGGACTCCTCTACAATGAGCAGTTCTTC
TRBV27	TRBJ1-5	TRBD1	-	CASSTFPGQQQPQHF	TGTGCCAGCAGTACTTTCCCGGGACAGCAACAGCCCCAGCATTTT
TRBV7-9	TRBJ1-5	-	-	CASSGKVDDQPQHF	TGTGCCAGCAGCGGTAAGGTGGATGATCAGCCCCAGCATTTT
TRBV7-9	TRBJ1-4	-	-	CASSLQHRDIREKLFF	TGTGCCAGCAGCTTGCAGCACCGGGACATCCGGGAAAAACTGTTTTTT
TRBV4-1	TRBJ1-5	TRBD1	many	CASSQDVGTGGYQPQHF	TGCGCCAGCAGCCAAGATGTCGGAACAGGGGGCTATCAGCCCCAGCATTTT
TRBV19	TRBJ1-1	TRBD1	-	CASSPDRGSIFTEAFF	TGTGCCAGTAGTCCGGACAGGGGGTCGATTTTTACTGAAGCTTTCTTT
TRBV7-6	TRBJ2-2	-	many	CASSLAGIGELFF	TGTGCCAGCAGCTTAGCAGGGATCGGGGAGCTGTTTTTT
TRBV6-1	TRBJ2-1	-	-	CASRILRLYNEQFF	TGTGCCAGCAGGATACTTAGGTTGTACAATGAGCAGTTCTTC
TRBV25-1	TRBJ2-5	TRBD1	-	CASSEGGQGFQETQYF	TGTGCCAGCAGTGAAGGGGGACAGGGCTTCCAAGAGACCCAGTACTTC
TRBV7-9	TRBJ2-2	-	-	CASMGPMTGELFF	TGTGCCAGCATGGGTCCAATGACCGGGGAGCTGTTTTTT